Presented here are 25 T cell receptor beta chains from one specimen sequenced in a study of cytomegalovirus exposure and HLA in healthy donors. This PCR relied on a set of 60 Vbeta primers and 13 Jbeta primers. TCRdb's table, derived via immunoSEQ multiplex PCR, lists solely in-frame clones and lacks some. The table records roughly 140,000 clones, around 65% of them present only once. The sequenced sample consisted of PBMCs. The receptor set was obtained from a woman in her twenties or thirties in good health and CMV-seropositive.

This clone was picked up a small number of times. The V gene is TRBV27, the J gene TRBJ2-2; 7 bases are shared with TRBD1. Germline assignment: CDR1 MNHEY and CDR2 SMNVEV (reference sequence). The trim removed 1 base at V and 7 bases at J, leaving 3 bases unmatched. This CDR3 spans 14 amino acids. This CDR3 is CASSLLQGVGELFF. The DNA for the CDR3 is TGTGCCAGCAGTTTATTGCAGGGGGTCGGGGAGCTGTTTTTT.

This rearrangement joins TRBV5-5 to TRBJ1-1; no clear D. V was shortened by 4 bases and J by 0 bases, with 7 bases between the two germline ends. The CDR3 covers 13 residues. Germline values: CDR1 SGHKS, CDR2 YYEKEE (reference sequence). CDR3 in amino acids: CASSGGMNTEAFF. For the CDR3, the DNA is TGTGCCAGCAGCGGCGGTATGAACACTGAAGCTTTCTTT.

The chain carries TRBV30 and TRBJ2-1; 11 bases agree with TRBD2. V dropped 1 base and J dropped 2; count of bases not matched to a gene: 4. Looked up from germline, CDR1 is GTSNPN and CDR2 is SVGIG (reference sequence). This CDR3 spans 16 amino acids. CDR3 region: CAWSAPLAGAYNEQFF. CDR3 nucleotide sequence: TGTGCCTGGAGTGCACCACTAGCGGGGGCCTACAATGAGCAGTTCTTC. The whole variable domain, remainder taken from reference TRBV30 and TRBJ2-1, is SQTIHQWPATLVQPVGSPLSLECTVEGTSNPNLYWYRQAAGRGLQLLFYSVGIGQISSEVPQNLSASRPQDRQFILSSKKLLLSDSGFYLCAWSAPLAGAYNEQFFGPGTRLTVL.

The chain's CDR3 is CASSLFEGASNTEAFF. The DNA for the CDR3 is TGTGCCAGCAGCTTATTCGAGGGGGCGTCGAACACTGAAGCTTTCTTT. The chain links TRBV7-6 to TRBJ1-1, with 7 nucleotides matching TRBD1. Germline CDR1 is SGHVS and CDR2 is FNYEAQ. This CDR3 region has 16 residues. Trimming removed 2 bases from V and 1 base from J; junction bases left unmatched: 7.

The rearrangement links TRBV19 to TRBJ2-1; 7 bases are a match to TRBD2. V shed 3 bases and J 6 bases; nucleotides not matched to a gene: 8. Germline loops: CDR1 LNHDA, CDR2 SQIVND (reference sequence). The CDR3 length is 15 residues. The DNA for the CDR3 is TGTGCCAGTAGTATCACGGGGAGGGTTAGCAATGAGCAGTTCTTC. As protein: CASSITGRVSNEQFF.

The V gene is TRBV10-3, the J gene TRBJ1-2; D remains unclear. Trimming took 3 bases from V and 4 from J, leaving 3 bases between them. CDR3 size: 11 residues. The germline V gene has CDR1 ENHRY and CDR2 SYGVKD. The CDR3 loop reads CAISDSYGYTF. CDR3 nucleotides: TGTGCCATCAGTGACAGCTATGGCTACACCTTC.

CDR3 DNA: TGCGCCAGCAGCCAAGCTAGCGGGGGATCCTACGAGCAGTACTTC. This codes for CASSQASGGSYEQYF. The chain has TRBV4-1 and TRBJ2-7, with TRBD2 identical over 10 bases. J was trimmed by 1 base and V by 1 base; bases with no gene match: 1. Germline lookup yields CDR1 MGHRA and CDR2 YSYEKL. This CDR3 spans 15 amino acids.

The chain joins TRBV2 to TRBJ2-7; D is perhaps TRBD1 (6 bases). Per germline, CDR1 SNHLY and CDR2 FYNNEI. Trimming took 6 bases from V and 3 from J, leaving 18 bases between them. CDR3 length equals 15 residues. The CDR3 protein is CASRSRDTRGYEQYF. In DNA form, the CDR3 reads TGTGCCAGCAGAAGCCGGGACACGAGGGGCTACGAGCAGTACTTC.

This chain uses TRBV2 with TRBJ2-1; TRBD2 might be the D (6 bases). The germline CDR1 and CDR2 sequences are SNHLY and FYNNEI. Trimming took off 6 bases at V and 10 bases at J, with 13 bases between the two ends. The CDR3 loop spans 12 amino acids. CDR3 DNA: TGTGCCAGCAGCGCCACTAGCAGAGAGCAGTTCTTC. This translates into CASSATSREQFF.

This chain uses TRBV5-1 with TRBJ2-1; 11 bases line up with TRBD2. In germline, CDR1 is SGHRS, CDR2 YFSETQ. The V gene end was trimmed by 1 base and the J gene end by 10 bases; junction bases not matched to a gene: 7. The CDR3 covers 15 residues. The CDR3: CASSLTSGSRKEQFF. The CDR3 bases are TGCGCCAGCAGCTTGACTAGCGGGAGCCGTAAGGAGCAGTTCTTC.

The genes are TRBV5-1 and TRBJ2-7, with D hard to call. Trimming removed 0 bases from V and 6 bases from J, with 13 bases in between. Germline lookup yields CDR1 SGHRS and CDR2 YFSETQ. This CDR3 is built from 14 residues. The CDR3 region is CASSLDIVRREQYF. The CDR3 DNA follows: TGCGCCAGCAGCTTGGACATTGTCAGGCGCGAGCAGTACTTC.

V gene TRBV2 combines with J gene TRBJ1-1; D unclear. The germline V gene has CDR1 SNHLY and CDR2 FYNNEI. The V end was cut by 7 bases, the J end by 2 bases, with 11 bases between. The CDR3 sequence is 13 residues long. DNA of the CDR3: TGTGCCAGCACCGCGGCCCTTAACACTGAAGCTTTCTTT. The encoded protein is CASTAALNTEAFF.

The chain joins TRBV19 to TRBJ1-2; no reliable D call. The CDR3 loop spans 13 amino acids. Germline loops: CDR1 LNHDA, CDR2 SQIVND (reference sequence). Trimming took 3 bases from V and 7 from J, leaving 12 bases between them. CDR3: CASSINGPFGYTF. The CDR3 DNA reads TGTGCCAGTAGTATTAATGGGCCCTTTGGCTACACCTTC.

The chain has TRBV15 and TRBJ1-5; D remains unclear. The CDR3 totals 15 residues. Germline CDR1 LNHNV, CDR2 YYDKDF (reference sequence). V was pared by 1 base and J by 4 bases, with 11 bases between. The CDR3 DNA is TGTGCCACCAGCAGAGGTAGAGGCTCAAATCAGCCCCAGCATTTT. Encoded protein: CATSRGRGSNQPQHF.

The chain combines TRBV2 with TRBJ2-1, with TRBD2 identical over 7 bases. V was pared by 4 bases and J by 4 bases, with 4 bases of the junction left unmatched. Germline-derived CDR1 and CDR2 are SNHLY and FYNNEI. The CDR3 runs to 14 residues. CDR3 sequence reads: CASSASGGYNEQFF. The DNA of the CDR3 is TGTGCCAGCAGTGCTAGCGGCGGTTACAATGAGCAGTTCTTC.

The rearrangement uses TRBV7-9 and TRBJ1-2; 8 nucleotides match TRBD1. Germline V lookup: CDR1 SEHNR, CDR2 FQNEAQ (reference sequence). The J segment lost 5 bases and the V segment lost 8 bases, leaving 7 bases of the junction unmatched. There are 13 residues in the CDR3. CDR3 region: CASGGQGPYGYTF. The CDR3 DNA follows: TGTGCCAGCGGCGGACAGGGCCCATATGGCTACACCTTC.

V usage is TRBV30 and J usage is TRBJ2-1; possible D gene TRBD2, 6 bases. Germline-derived CDR1 and CDR2 are GTSNPN and SVGIG (reference sequence). The CDR3 loop spans 12 amino acids. Trimming cost V 0 bases and J 12 bases, with 12 bases left between them. CDR3 bases: TGTGCCTGGAGTGTGGAACTAGCTTGGCAGTTCTTC. Its protein is CAWSVELAWQFF.

The V and J genes are TRBV6-6 and TRBJ2-3, with D unclear. The germline V gene encodes CDR1 MNHNY and CDR2 SVGAGI (reference sequence). The CDR3 covers 14 residues. V lost 2 bases and J 1 base, leaving 7 bases between the germline ends. CDR3 DNA sequence: TGTGCCAGCAGTTACGTTGCAGGCACAGATACGCAGTATTTT. It yields the protein CASSYVAGTDTQYF.

There are a few counts of this clone. V gene TRBV4-1 combines with J gene TRBJ1-4; D gene unclear. CDR3 length: 14 amino acids. V was trimmed by 4 bases and J by 5 bases, leaving 11 bases between them. Per the germline V gene, CDR1 is MGHRA and CDR2 is YSYEKL. CDR3 in amino acids: CASSLGGPNEKLFF. The DNA for the CDR3 is TGCGCCAGCAGCCTAGGCGGCCCGAATGAAAAACTGTTTTTT.

The chain uses TRBV6-4 and TRBJ2-7, with 9 bases lining up with TRBD1. CDR3 length equals 17 residues. V shed 0 bases and J 6 bases; nucleotides not matched to a gene: 12. The germline V gene encodes CDR1 MRHNA and CDR2 SNTAGT. CDR3 amino acids: CASSDSRDRDDNCEQYF. The CDR3 region has the DNA TGTGCCAGCAGTGACTCGCGGGACAGGGATGATAACTGCGAGCAGTACTTC.

The chain links TRBV7-2 to TRBJ2-7; the match to TRBD2 covers 9 bases. This CDR3 has 16 amino acids. The V and J ends lost 1 base and 1 base, in that order; junction bases with no gene match: 5. CDR1 is SGHTA and CDR2 is FQGNSA in the germline V gene. This CDR3 reads CASSLVSSGESYEQYF. CDR3 sequence (DNA): TGTGCCAGCAGCTTAGTGTCTAGCGGGGAATCCTACGAGCAGTACTTC.

This clone was detected only a few times. The rearrangement joins TRBV28 to TRBJ2-7; 9 nucleotides align to TRBD1. The CDR3 has 13 amino acids. V shed 8 bases and J 5 bases; nucleotides not matched to a gene: 7. Germline lookup yields CDR1 MDHEN and CDR2 SYDVKM. CDR3: CASCTTGGNEQYF. CDR3 DNA: TGTGCCAGCTGTACCACAGGGGGCAACGAGCAGTACTTC.

This clone has more than one count but fewer than ten. The CDR3 protein is CAGGIAGTVHEQYF. In DNA, the CDR3 is TGCGCCGGGGGGATAGCGGGAACCGTCCACGAGCAGTACTTC. This rearrangement joins TRBV23-1 to TRBJ2-7; TRBD2 matches at 8 bases. TRBV23-1 is annotated as an ORF whose role is uncertain. The CDR3 covers 14 residues. J lost 5 bases, V lost 11 bases, and 14 bases had no gene match.

This clone showed up just a few times. V and J are TRBV19 and TRBJ1-1, with D possibly TRBD1 on 5 matching bases. Germline CDR1 LNHDA, CDR2 SQIVND (reference sequence). The ends were cut back, 4 bases at V and 0 bases at J, with 9 bases in the middle. CDR3 size: 14 residues. This chain's CDR3 is CASSTRTLNTEAFF. CDR3 bases: TGTGCCAGTAGTACCAGGACACTGAACACTGAAGCTTTCTTT.

This clone was detected a few times. This chain links TRBV5-1 with TRBJ2-3; 7 bases match TRBD2. V trimming: 5 bases; J trimming: 2 bases; junction bases outside the gene matches: 8. Germline V gene lookup returns CDR1 SGHRS and CDR2 YFSETQ. CDR3 length equals 15 residues. CDR3 in DNA: TGCGCCAGCAGGGGCCAGCGGGGACCCACAGATACGCAGTATTTT. Amino acid sequence: CASRGQRGPTDTQYF.